This T cell receptor (beta chain) was sequenced in a study of blood T cell repertoires in COVID-19. This CDR3 contains 14 residues. The trim removed 6 bases at V and 4 bases at J, leaving 5 bases unmatched. The germline V gene has CDR1 SNHLY and CDR2 FYNNEI. Produced via immunoSEQ multiplex PCR; TCRdb's table is partial and in-frame only. The table shows roughly 200,000 clones, with 85% to 90% occurring only once. The study drew participants aged roughly 18 to 95 years from fewer than 30 US areas. Among Cohort 3 donors, those recovered had two negative PCRs, clearance, or symptom resolution. Source material: PBMCs or T cells enriched from blood (not recorded which). The clonotype was recovered from a man aged 40-49 years who had recovered from COVID-19. The chain carries TRBV2 and TRBJ1-5; 8 nucleotides match TRBD1. The CDR3 nucleotides read TGTGCCAGCAGCGACAGGGGTCCAAATCAGCCCCAGCATTTT. Amino acid sequence: CASSDRGPNQPQHF.